This T cell receptor (beta chain) was found in a study of CD8+CD57+ T cells in acquired aplastic anemia. Whole-study context: Quantities of DNA derived from sorted CD4+ and CD8+ cells averaged 3.2 ug.

Findings and limits, study-wide: Any difference that existed in CD8+ Simpson's diversity between patients and controls was not significant.

Using genomic DNA as the template, TCR beta VDJ and CDR3 profiling was carried out. A single record per CDR3 protein comes from TCRdb applying MiXCR to the reads. The sample records under 350,000 distinct CDR3 sequences, 50% to 70% being singletons. There are many counts of this clonotype. Its specificity is not known. CDR3 length equals 14 residues. Trimming shortened V by 3 bases and J by 4 bases, and 9 bases separated the two germline ends. Germline CDR1 SEHNR, CDR2 FQNEAQ (reference sequence). The specimen sequenced was sorted CD4+, CD8+, or CD8+CD57+ T cells (not recorded which) from PBMCs. The chain links TRBV7-9 to TRBJ1-4, with unresolved D. The receptor comes from a human donor with severe aplastic anemia or a healthy control (not recorded which). CDR3 sequence: CASSFGTNNEKLFF. CDR3 bases: TGTGCCAGCAGCTTCGGAACCAATAATGAAAAACTGTTTTTT. Drawing the rest from reference TRBV7-9 and TRBJ1-4, the complete variable domain is DTGVSQNPRHKITKRGQNVTFRCDPISEHNRLYWYRQTLGQGPEFLTYFQNEAQLEKSRLLSDRFSAERPKGSFSTLEIQRTEQGDSAMYLCASSFGTNNEKLFFGSGTQLSVL.